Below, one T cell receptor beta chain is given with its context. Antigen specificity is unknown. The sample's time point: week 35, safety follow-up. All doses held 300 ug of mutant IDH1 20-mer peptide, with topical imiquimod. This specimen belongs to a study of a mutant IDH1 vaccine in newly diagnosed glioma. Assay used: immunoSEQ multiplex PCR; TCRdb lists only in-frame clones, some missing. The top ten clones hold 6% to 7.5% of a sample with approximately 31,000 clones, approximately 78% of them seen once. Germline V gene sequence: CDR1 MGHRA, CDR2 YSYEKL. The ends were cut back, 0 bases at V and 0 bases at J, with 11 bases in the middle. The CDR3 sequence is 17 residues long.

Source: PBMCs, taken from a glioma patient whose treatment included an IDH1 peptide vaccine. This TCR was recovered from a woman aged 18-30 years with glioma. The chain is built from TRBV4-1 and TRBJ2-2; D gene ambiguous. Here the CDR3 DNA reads TGCGCCAGCAGCCAAGATTATGGCACAGCGAACACCGGGGAGCTGTTTTTT. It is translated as CASSQDYGTANTGELFF.